These 29 T cell receptor beta chains were sequenced from one sample in a study of regulatory T cells in long-lasting Graves disease. Time point specified: newly diagnosed GD, antithyroid drugs for less than 3 months. After RNA was extracted from PBMCs, the TCR library was made from it. iRepertoire HTBI primers and Arm-PCR of CDR3 regions built TCR beta libraries. TCRdb ran MiXCR on the multiplex PCR reads and lists one entry per CDR3 protein. The sample contains some 200,000 distinct CDR3 sequences, approximately 19% of which appear only once. These data also featured in a second study, about T cells in Graves' hyperthyroidism and ophthalmopathy.

Here the sequenced sample was peripheral blood mononuclear cells (PBMCs), taken at new diagnosis, from a patient treated with antithyroid drugs. The receptors originated from a young woman with Graves disease.

This chain joins TRBV2 and TRBJ2-5; a weak D match, TRBD2 (6 bases). The CDR3 has 15 residues. Per the germline V gene, CDR1 is SNHLY and CDR2 is FYNNEI. The V and J ends lost 6 bases and 4 bases respectively, with 18 bases between them. This CDR3 is CASRIHNLGGETQYF. The CDR3 DNA sequence: TGTGCCAGCAGGATCCACAATTTGGGGGGAGAGACCCAGTACTTC.

This clonotype has more than one count but fewer than ten. A junction end diverges from the germline sequence, so it may reflect a read error. The V gene is TRBV7-2, the J gene TRBJ2-4, with 8 bases fitting TRBD2. The CDR3 runs to 17 residues. From germline, CDR1 is SGHTA and CDR2 FQGNSA. CDR3 sequence: CASSPGGGGFIKNTQYF. In DNA form, the CDR3 reads TGTGCCAGCAGCCCAGGAGGCGGGGGGTTCATCAAAAACACTCAGTACTTC.

This clonotype has just a few counts. This clone may be a read error of a much larger clone one base away. V is TRBV30 and J is TRBJ2-7; no definite D call. The CDR3 extends over 11 amino acids. In germline, CDR1 is GTSNPN, CDR2 SVGIG (reference sequence). For the CDR3, the DNA is TGTGCCTGGAAAGACTCCTACGGGCAGTACTTC. It is translated as CAWKDSYGQYF.

CDR3 bases: TGTGCCAGCAGCGTAGAGGGCCTGACAGGGGGGACTAATGAAAAACTGTTTTTT. Encoded protein: CASSVEGLTGGTNEKLFF. This chain links TRBV9 with TRBJ1-4; TRBD1 aligns across 9 bases. V was clipped by 0 bases and J by 2 bases; unmatched bases: 8. Looked up from germline, CDR1 is SGDLS and CDR2 is YYNGEE. This CDR3 spans 18 amino acids.

This CDR3 is CASSLYVNTEAFF. The CDR3 nucleotides read TGTGCCAGCAGTTTATATGTTAACACTGAAGCTTTCTTT. This chain uses TRBV27 with TRBJ1-1; unclear D gene. Germline values: CDR1 MNHEY, CDR2 SMNVEV (reference sequence). This CDR3 has 13 amino acids. Trimming removed 1 base from V and 2 bases from J, with 5 bases in between.

The sample holds many counts of this clonotype. This rearrangement joins TRBV18 to TRBJ2-1, with D possibly TRBD2 on 5 matching bases. The CDR3 is 14 residues long. Between the trimmed V and J ends, which lost 3 bases and 2 bases, there was a span of 8 bases. The germline gives CDR1 KGHSH, CDR2 LQKENI. This CDR3 reads CASSPDGAYNEQFF. CDR3 in DNA: TGTGCCAGCTCACCGGACGGGGCCTACAATGAGCAGTTCTTC. The full variable domain, its missing parts supplied by reference TRBV18 and TRBJ2-1, is NAGVMQNPRHLVRRRGQEARLRCSPMKGHSHVYWYRQLPEEGLKFMVYLQKENIIDESGMPKERFSAEFPKEGPSILRIQQVVRGDSAAYFCASSPDGAYNEQFFGPGTRLTVL.

This clonotype has at least ten counts. The chain uses TRBV20-1 and TRBJ1-6; no clear D gene. The germline gives CDR1 DFQATT, CDR2 SNEGSKA (reference sequence). The germline V and J ends were trimmed by 3 bases and 7 bases, with 10 bases remaining between them. This CDR3 is built from 13 residues. The CDR3 loop is CSASAGRNSPLHF. CDR3 sequence (DNA): TGCAGTGCTAGCGCCGGGCGGAATTCACCCCTCCACTTT.

This clonotype appeared many times. The gene calls are TRBV5-1 and TRBJ2-2; 8 bases map to TRBD2. CDR3 length: 17 residues. Per germline, CDR1 SGHRS and CDR2 YFSETQ. V shed 3 bases and J 6 bases; nucleotides not matched to a gene: 13. The CDR3 protein is CASSYEGGLAIAGELFF. In DNA, the CDR3 is TGCGCCAGCAGCTATGAGGGCGGACTAGCTATCGCCGGGGAGCTGTTTTTT.

This clonotype has ten or more counts. The chain employs TRBV18 and TRBJ2-5, with 9 bases fitting TRBD1. CDR1 KGHSH and CDR2 LQKENI come from the germline V gene. V lost 3 bases, J lost 5 bases, and 1 base stayed unmatched. The CDR3 spans 13 residues. The CDR3 protein is CASSPGQGETQYF. The CDR3 DNA follows: TGTGCCAGCTCACCCGGACAGGGGGAGACCCAGTACTTC.

The table lists this clonotype with many counts. The chain employs TRBV11-1 and TRBJ1-1, with D tentatively TRBD1 (6 bases). Germline assignment: CDR1 SGHAT and CDR2 FQDESV (reference sequence). The CDR3 sequence is 15 residues long. The V end was cut by 5 bases, the J end by 8 bases, with 21 bases between. This CDR3 reads CASSTITSGHPEAFF. DNA of the CDR3: TGTGCCAGCAGCACCATCACGTCGGGACACCCGGAAGCTTTCTTT. The variable domain in full, with the rest retrieved from reference TRBV11-1 and TRBJ1-1, is EAEVAQSPRYKITEKSQAVAFWCDPISGHATLYWYRQILGQGPELLVQFQDESVVDDSQLPKDRFSAERLKGVDSTLKIQPAELGDSAMYLCASSTITSGHPEAFFGQGTRLTVV.

CDR3 residues: CAGGLSQPQHF. In nucleotides, the CDR3 is TGTGCCGGAGGGCTTAGTCAGCCCCAGCATTTT. This rearrangement joins TRBV19 to TRBJ1-5; D unresolved. The CDR3 has 11 residues. Deletions cut 11 bases from V and 6 bases from J, with 11 bases between. Germline CDR1 is LNHDA and CDR2 is SQIVND (reference sequence).

This clonotype was detected ten times or more. The chain is built from TRBV6-1 and TRBJ1-2; D gene ambiguous. The germline V gene has CDR1 MNHNS and CDR2 SASEGT. The CDR3 is made up of 13 amino acids. V lost 5 bases and J 7 bases, leaving 14 bases between the germline ends. This chain's CDR3 is CASSHGAMSGYTF. The CDR3 DNA reads as TGTGCCAGCAGTCACGGCGCTATGAGTGGCTACACCTTC.

The V call is TRBV28, the J call TRBJ2-1; 10 nucleotides match TRBD2. With V trimmed by 10 bases and J by 10 bases, 19 bases remained unmatched. This CDR3 spans 16 amino acids. Germline V CDR1 and CDR2: MDHEN, SYDVKM. The CDR3 DNA sequence: TGTGCCACCAGGGGGTCCGGCCTAGCGGGAGTTCAGGAGCAGTTCTTC. This sequence encodes CATRGSGLAGVQEQFF.

This clonotype has ten or more counts. The junction differs from germline at one of its ends, possibly a read error. The chain links TRBV5-1 to TRBJ1-1; 9 bases are a match to TRBD1. The CDR3 spans 14 residues. Germline CDR1 SGHRS, CDR2 YFSETQ. As DNA, the CDR3 is TGTGCCAGCAGCTTAGTACAGGGGGCCACTGAAGCTTTCTTT. Amino acid sequence: CASSLVQGATEAFF.

J is TRBJ1-2 and V is TRBV28; 8 bases map to TRBD1. The CDR3 loop spans 16 amino acids. The germline V gene has CDR1 MDHEN and CDR2 SYDVKM. The V and J ends lost 2 bases and 8 bases, in that order; junction bases with no gene match: 13. Written as DNA, the CDR3 is TGTGCCAGCAGTTTAGCCGGGGCAGGGGGCCGTTGGGGCTACACCTTC. Its protein product is CASSLAGAGGRWGYTF.

The CDR3, as DNA: TGTGCCAGCAGTTCGACCGACTCCTTAGGGTATGGCTACACCTTC. It specifies CASSSTDSLGYGYTF. The chain has TRBV5-4 and TRBJ1-2; D call uncertain. V gave up 5 bases and J gave up 5 bases, with 19 bases separating them. The germline CDR1 and CDR2 sequences are SGHNT and YYREEE (reference sequence). The CDR3 is 15 residues long.

This clonotype was counted many times. The rearrangement joins TRBV30 to TRBJ2-7; D not resolved. Trimming cost V 0 bases and J 4 bases, with 10 bases left between them. The CDR3 has 13 residues. Germline CDR1 reads GTSNPN; CDR2 reads SVGIG (reference sequence). The CDR3 bases are TGTGCCTGGAGTGTACTTTCGGGTTACGAGCAGTACTTC. Translation: CAWSVLSGYEQYF.

This clonotype was recorded at least ten times. An end of the junction does not agree with germline; a read error may underlie this. The chain carries TRBV10-1 and TRBJ2-7, with TRBD2 matching 9 bases. In germline, CDR1 is WNHNN, CDR2 SYGVQD (reference sequence). The CDR3 extends over 15 amino acids. CDR3 protein: CASSESGTSSNEQYF. For the CDR3, the DNA is TGCGCCAGCAGTGAATCCGGGACTAGCTCCAACGAGCAGTACTTC.

This clonotype was observed at least ten times. The chain couples TRBV7-9 to TRBJ1-1, with D possibly matching TRBD1 (5 bases). There are 14 residues in the CDR3. Trimming cost V 0 bases and J 7 bases, with 12 bases left between them. Germline CDR1 SEHNR, CDR2 FQNEAQ (reference sequence). The CDR3 DNA sequence: TGTGCCAGCAGCTTAGCCGGGGGTACGGGTGAAGCTTTCTTT. It encodes CASSLAGGTGEAFF.

To note about this clonotype: Possible read error: a much larger clone is one base away. The genes are TRBV28 and TRBJ2-7; 12 nucleotides align to TRBD1. V dropped 8 bases and J dropped 4; count of bases not matched to a gene: 21. This CDR3 has 19 residues. CDR1 and CDR2 from the germline V gene are MDHEN and SYDVKM. The CDR3 loop reads CASGAPGQGAGRKGYEQYF. CDR3 nucleotide sequence: TGTGCCAGCGGGGCCCCGGGACAGGGGGCAGGACGGAAGGGTTACGAGCAGTACTTC.

This clonotype was seen a handful of times. This chain joins TRBV20-1 and TRBJ1-2; unclear D gene. The CDR3 consists of 11 residues. The V end lost 6 bases, the J end lost 8 bases, and 13 bases lay between the germline ends. The germline gives CDR1 DFQATT, CDR2 SNEGSKA (reference sequence). In nucleotides, the CDR3 is TGCAGTGCCGACGGAGGGTGGGGCTACACCTTC. It specifies CSADGGWGYTF.

This clonotype came up a few times. The chain has TRBV7-2 and TRBJ2-5, with TRBD1 as a possible D gene (6 bases). The V end lost 4 bases, the J end lost 0 bases, and 15 bases lay between the germline ends. CDR1 is SGHTA and CDR2 is FQGNSA in the germline V gene. The CDR3 loop spans 16 amino acids. The CDR3 DNA reads TGTGCCAGCAGCTCCCCCTGGGGGCTAGACCAAGAGACCCAGTACTTC. Translating it yields CASSSPWGLDQETQYF.

This clonotype was observed many times. At one end, the junction sequence differs from germline, possibly due to a read error. CDR3 coding DNA: TGTGCTAGCAGCTTAGCGCTGAGTAGCGGGATGTACCAAGAGACCCAGTACTTC. This encodes CASSLALSSGMYQETQYF. The chain combines TRBV7-7 with TRBJ2-5, with 8 bases identical to TRBD2. Germline CDR1 reads SSHAT; CDR2 reads FNYEAQ (reference sequence). The CDR3 totals 18 residues.

The genes are TRBV2 and TRBJ2-5; D is undetermined. Trimming left V 4 bases short and J 5 bases short, with 5 bases between. The CDR3 contains 11 residues. In germline, CDR1 is SNHLY, CDR2 FYNNEI. The CDR3 bases are TGTGCCAGCAGTGTTATGGAGACCCAGTACTTC. Translated: CASSVMETQYF. Supplemented by reference TRBV2 and TRBJ2-5, the full variable domain reads EPEVTQTPSHQVTQMGQEVILRCVPISNHLYFYWYRQILGQKVEFLVSFYNNEISEKSEIFDDQFSVERPDGSNFTLKIRSTKLEDSAMYFCASSVMETQYFGPGTRLLVL.

J is TRBJ2-7 and V is TRBV20-1; D uncertain. The CDR3 is 14 amino acids. Germline V gives CDR1 DFQATT, CDR2 SNEGSKA (reference sequence). Trimming removed 6 bases at V and 1 base at J, with 16 bases between. The DNA of the CDR3 is TGCAGTGCACGACTCAGCATAACTTCCTACGAGCAGTACTTC. It is translated as CSARLSITSYEQYF.

This clonotype showed up many times. The genes are TRBV19 and TRBJ1-3; D ambiguous. The germline V and J ends were trimmed by 3 bases and 0 bases, with 9 bases remaining between them. The CDR3 is made up of 15 amino acids. The germline V gene encodes CDR1 LNHDA and CDR2 SQIVND (reference sequence). DNA for the CDR3: TGTGCCAGTAGTATCGACGGTAGCTCTGGAAACACCATATATTTT. Translated, it gives CASSIDGSSGNTIYF.

DNA for the CDR3: TGTGCCAGCAGTTTATCCCCCCCCTACGAGCAGTACTTC. The encoded protein is CASSLSPPYEQYF. The rearrangement links TRBV27 to TRBJ2-7; no clear D. The germline V gene has CDR1 MNHEY and CDR2 SMNVEV (reference sequence). V lost 0 bases and J 2 bases, leaving 5 bases between the germline ends. CDR3 length: 13 amino acids.

This clonotype has ten or more counts. The CDR3 DNA reads as TGTGCCAGCAGACGCCCCGGTTCCCAGCCCCAGCATTTT. This gives the protein CASRRPGSQPQHF. J is TRBJ1-5 and V is TRBV6-1; D is unresolved. V lost 6 bases and J 7 bases, leaving 13 bases between the germline ends. CDR1 MNHNS and CDR2 SASEGT come from the germline V gene. CDR3 size: 13 residues.

DNA for the CDR3: TGTGCCATCGGGACCCCGCGGACGGGGAATCAGCCCCAGCATTTT. Translated, it gives CAIGTPRTGNQPQHF. The chain links TRBV19 to TRBJ1-5; the D gene is possibly TRBD1 (5 bases). Germline V gene data show CDR1 as LNHDA and CDR2 as SQIVND (reference sequence). The V end lost 10 bases, the J end lost 4 bases, and 20 bases lay between the germline ends. The CDR3 extends over 15 amino acids.